The entry below gives a single T cell receptor (beta chain) sequence along with its context. Its antigen is currently unknown. These data originate in a study of T cell repertoires in ileal Crohn's disease. Documented time point: proximal margin of the surgical specimen (macroscopically non-inflamed). Findings and limits, study-wide: Clonality above 26.8% at surgery always came with endoscopic recurrence. Compared with non-smokers, active smokers at surgery showed more clonal expansions.

The CDR3 is 14 residues long. CDR1 and CDR2 from the germline V gene are SNHLY and FYNNEI. The J segment lost 7 bases and the V segment lost 2 bases, leaving 5 bases of the junction unmatched. Assay: immunoSEQ multiplex PCR; the TCRdb copy retains only in-frame clones and omits some. The table includes 2,000 or so clones, 88% detected once. The clonotype comes from an adult with Crohn's disease. Sequencing was done on a sample of ileal tissue. The genes are TRBV2 and TRBJ1-5, with 7 bases matching TRBD1. The CDR3 here is CASSELDRRQPQHF. CDR3 nucleotide sequence: TGTGCCAGCAGTGAACTGGACAGGAGACAGCCCCAGCATTTT.